The present TCR beta chain was sequenced within a study of T cell clonality in common variable immunodeficiency. Some clones are missing from TCRdb's copy, which holds only in-frame ones; the method was immunoSEQ multiplex PCR. The sample holds about 59,000 clones, and no clone turns up only once. V was shortened by 3 bases and J by 5 bases, with 13 bases between the two germline ends. The CDR3 extends over 13 amino acids. Germline V gives CDR1 DFQATT, CDR2 SNEGSKA (reference sequence). This clone was recorded many times. The CDR3 end is not reached by the read, which stops 3 residues before it; the germline J gene fills it in.

The chain recombines TRBV20-1 with TRBJ1-1; weak D call: TRBD1 (5 bases). The sequence was obtained from a person aged 18-69 years in good health. Sequencing was done on a sample of peripheral blood mononuclear cells. CDR3 DNA (partial): TGCAGTGCTAGGAGGGCGGGGGGGACTGAA. This codes for CSARRAGGTE. The entire CDR3 protein is CSARRAGGTEAFF.